This TCR beta chain was documented in a study of blood T cell repertoires in COVID-19. Looking at the study overall: Sites in the United States, Italy and Spain provided acute and convalescent COVID-19 samples. T cells, B-cell-depleted T cells, or PBMCs provided the cDNA or gDNA that served as material.

The CDR3 is made up of 11 amino acids. V shed 6 bases, J shed 11 bases, and the junction held 3 bases outside the gene matches. In the source study's methods: Amplification of reference gene primers was used by the study to estimate nucleated cell counts. TCRdb keeps only in-frame clones here, not all; method: immunoSEQ multiplex PCR. The DNA gave D and trimming, while V, J and clone size come from that table. The sample yields 30,000 to 35,000 clones, 85% seen once. The specimen was peripheral blood. J is TRBJ2-3 and V is TRBV12-3 or TRBV12-4; TRBD1 agrees at 9 bases. This TCR was sampled from a man at least 80 years old with active COVID-19. Here the CDR3 reads CASSRTGEQYF. The CDR3 DNA follows: TGTGCCAGCAGCCGGACAGGGGAGCAGTATTTT.